What follows is one T cell receptor beta chain and its context. Its antigen is as yet unknown. This entry comes from a study of cytomegalovirus exposure and HLA in healthy donors. Nominally healthy donors provided the samples, though records likely missed some immune exposures. Germline V gene data show CDR1 as SGDLS and CDR2 as YYNGEE. The CDR3 runs 16 residues. V lost 3 bases and J lost 3; bases outside the gene matches: 5. Primers included in the PCR were 60 Vbeta and 13 Jbeta primers. This table comes from immunoSEQ multiplex PCR, and its TCRdb copy is limited to in-frame clones, with some not included. The data contain nearly 70,000 clones, roughly 71% of them singletons. Points from the study as a whole: In a later analysis, a genetic analysis reported fewer productive-TCR N-insertions in an Asian-associated ancestry cluster than the cohort average. Across donors, sequencing depth was assumed by presence/absence analyses to be roughly uniform.

Sequenced material: PBMCs. The sequence was collected from a woman in her fifties or sixties in good health and CMV-seropositive. The V call is TRBV9, the J call TRBJ2-1, with 11 bases aligning to TRBD2. The chain's CDR3 is CASSAHGTSGYNEQFF. In DNA, the CDR3 is TGTGCCAGCAGCGCGCATGGGACTAGCGGCTACAATGAGCAGTTCTTC.